A selection of T cell receptor beta chains follows, all from one sample in a study of somatic mutations in cytotoxic T cells in rheumatoid arthritis. Clones were sequenced by immunoSEQ multiplex PCR, and TCRdb holds only the in-frame ones, with some missing. The repertoire holds 15,000 or so clones, 65% to 85% seen once, with more than 6.5% in the top ten. The sequenced sample consisted of CD8+ T cells sorted from blood. These receptors all come from an adult with rheumatoid arthritis. Each CDR3 is given with its conserved first and last residue. Fields, in order: V gene, clone size, D gene, J gene, CDR3 DNA, CDR3 protein. A D gene is named only where the DNA matches it firmly. Size values are once, few and many counts, or a class for expanded clones, and some rows have none.

>TRBV28|NA|TRBD1|TRBJ1-1
TGTGCCAGCCGGACAGGGGGCGGTTACACTGAAGCTTTCTTT
CASRTGGGYTEAFF
>TRBV27|NA|TRBD1|TRBJ2-7
TGTGCCAGCAGCCTCGGGACAGAATGGTACGAGCAGTACTTC
CASSLGTEWYEQYF
>TRBV28|NA|NA|TRBJ2-1
TGTGCCAGCGGAGAGGTAGCAGAAATCTACAATGAGCAGTTCTTC
CASGEVAEIYNEQFF
>TRBV15|NA|TRBD2|TRBJ2-7
TGTGCCACCAAGAGCGGGAACCGCCGGGAGCAGTACTTC
CATKSGNRREQYF
>TRBV10-3|NA|NA|TRBJ1-2
TGTGCCATCAGTGAGTCGGCACAGGGTCGGGACTATGGCTACACCTTC
CAISESAQGRDYGYTF
>TRBV5-1|NA|NA|TRBJ2-3
TGCGCCAGCAGCTTGGCGCGGGCAGATACGCAGTATTTT
CASSLARADTQYF
>TRBV7-2|NA|TRBD2|TRBJ2-1
TGTGCCAGCAGCCCCACTAGCGGGAGGATTCATGAGCAGTTCTTC
CASSPTSGRIHEQFF
>TRBV30|NA|NA|TRBJ2-1
TGTGCCTCTTCGGCGGGACGGGCGTACAATGAGCAGTTCTTC
CASSAGRAYNEQFF
>TRBV7-9|NA|NA|TRBJ2-2
TGTGCCAGCAGCTGGGGGGCCACCGGGGAGCTGTTTTTT
CASSWGATGELFF
>TRBV5-6|NA|TRBD2|TRBJ2-2
TGTGCCAGCAGCTTGGGGGTCCGGCGGGGGGGCCAATCCGGGGAGCTGTTTTTT
CASSLGVRRGGQSGELFF
>TRBV5-6|medium-sized|TRBD1|TRBJ2-7
TGTGCCAGCAGCCTCACAGGGGGCGACGAGCAGTACTTC
CASSLTGGDEQYF
>TRBV5-1|NA|TRBD2|TRBJ2-2
TGCGCCAGCAGCTTAGGCCTAGCGGTTGAGGCCGGGGAGCTGTTTTTT
CASSLGLAVEAGELFF
>TRBV13|NA|NA|TRBJ2-7
TGTGCCAGCAGCTCCGGCCCCTACGAGCAGTACTTC
CASSSGPYEQYF
>TRBV2|NA|TRBD2|TRBJ2-5
TGTGCCAGCAGCCTCCCGGGGGGGGTGGAGACCCAGTACTTC
CASSLPGGVETQYF
>TRBV15|once|TRBD1|TRBJ2-4
TGTGCCACCAGCACCGAACAGGGGCCCAAAAACATTCAGTACTTC
CATSTEQGPKNIQYF
>TRBV5-8|NA|NA|TRBJ2-2
TGTGCCAGCCCCCCCCGGGGTTTCATCACCGGGGAGCTGTTTTTT
CASPPRGFITGELFF
>TRBV30|NA|TRBD1|TRBJ1-2
TGTGCCTGGAGTGACAGGGGAGCCCCTAACTATGGCTACACCTTC
CAWSDRGAPNYGYTF
>TRBV7-7|few|TRBD2|TRBJ2-1
TGTGCCAGCAGCTTAGTTCCTCTAGCGGGGACGAATGAGCAGTTCTTC
CASSLVPLAGTNEQFF
>TRBV5-1|NA|NA|TRBJ2-7
TGCGCCAGCAGCCAGGCTCCACCTTCCTACGAGCAGTACTTC
CASSQAPPSYEQYF
>TRBV2|once|NA|TRBJ2-2
TGTGCCAGCAGTGAAATGGGGGCCGGGGAGCTGTTTTTT
CASSEMGAGELFF
>TRBV9|NA|NA|TRBJ1-5
TGTGCCAGCAGTGCCTCGGGAGGGTTGGGTCAGCCCCAGCATTTT
CASSASGGLGQPQHF
>TRBV9|NA|NA|TRBJ2-1
TGTGCCAGCAGCCTTGACGAGTACAATGAGCAGTTCTTC
CASSLDEYNEQFF
>TRBV6-6|NA|NA|TRBJ2-7
TGTGCCAGCGCCCCGCAGGTAGATTACGAGCAGTACTTC
CASAPQVDYEQYF
>TRBV19|NA|TRBD1|TRBJ1-1
TGTGCCAGTACCCCCGGACAGGGGGCTTGGGGTGCTTTCTTT
CASTPGQGAWGAFF
>TRBV29-1|NA|NA|TRBJ1-2
TGCAGCTCGGCGGGGGCAGACTTATATGGCTACACCTTC
CSSAGADLYGYTF
>TRBV29-1|NA|TRBD1|TRBJ1-2
TGCAGCGGCTTGACAGGGGGATATGGCTACACCTTC
CSGLTGGYGYTF
>TRBV6-1|NA|NA|TRBJ2-7
TGTGCCAGCAGTGGAACACAGGGTCAATACGAGCAGTACTTC
CASSGTQGQYEQYF